Presented here are 8 T cell receptor beta chains from one specimen sequenced in a study of control samples from healthy donors and cancer patients. Assay used: immunoSEQ multiplex PCR; TCRdb lists only in-frame clones, some missing. Among more than 75,000 clones, roughly 90% were seen once, and the ten largest hold 1.9%. Sequenced sample: PBMCs. These receptors all come from a woman aged 55 to 70 with head and neck cancer.

This chain joins TRBV7-2 and TRBJ2-5; the D gene is possibly TRBD2 (5 bases). CDR1 is SGHTA, CDR2 FQGNSA, per germline. With 0 bases removed from V and 5 bases from J, the gap between germline ends came to 7 bases. CDR3 length: 13 residues. This CDR3 is CASSLARGETQYF. The CDR3 DNA is TGTGCCAGCAGCTTAGCCCGCGGGGAGACCCAGTACTTC.

The V gene is TRBV23-1, the J gene TRBJ2-7, with a weak D call TRBD1 (6 bases). TRBV23-1 is an open reading frame, and its role is uncertain. Trimming took 3 bases from V and 2 from J, leaving 11 bases between them. The CDR3 covers 14 residues. CDR3 DNA: TGCGCCAGCAGTCACATTAAGGGGGCCTACGAGCAGTACTTC. Protein product: CASSHIKGAYEQYF.

The chain couples TRBV6-5 to TRBJ2-3; 8 nucleotides line up with TRBD2. V lost 0 bases and J lost 4; bases outside the gene matches: 6. CDR1 and CDR2 (germline): MNHEY, SVGAGI. This CDR3 region has 16 residues. For the CDR3, the DNA is TGTGCCAGCAGTTACTCGTCTAGCGGGCGACCAGATACGCAGTATTTT. The encoded protein is CASSYSSSGRPDTQYF.

The chain uses TRBV12-3 or TRBV12-4 and TRBJ1-5; D not resolved. This CDR3 is built from 12 residues. V was pared by 7 bases and J by 6 bases, with 10 bases between. In nucleotides, the CDR3 is TGTGCCAGCACTAATTACGGTCAGCCCCAGCATTTT. This translates into CASTNYGQPQHF.

The gene calls are TRBV21-1 and TRBJ2-7; the D segment call TRBD2 is taken from the table without a DNA check. TRBV21-1 corresponds to a pseudogene. The length of the CDR3 is 15 residues. CDR3 nucleotide sequence: TGTGCCAGCAGCCCCCCCCCGGGTCCGAGTGGAGAGCAGTACTTC. It codes for CASSPPPGPSGEQYF.

This chain joins TRBV6-5 and TRBJ2-1; 14 bases fit TRBD2. V lost 6 bases, J lost 6 bases, and 4 bases stayed unmatched. The CDR3 covers 15 residues. Germline lookup yields CDR1 MNHEY and CDR2 SVGAGI. The CDR3 DNA sequence: TGTGCCAGCAGATCGGGACTAGCGGGAGTCAATGAGCAGTTCTTC. Translating it yields CASRSGLAGVNEQFF.

The V gene is TRBV29-1, the J gene TRBJ1-5, with TRBD1 matching over 9 bases. Germline V gene lookup returns CDR1 SQVTM and CDR2 ANQGSEA. Trimming took 5 bases from V and 4 from J; bases not matched to a gene: 6. The CDR3 contains 14 residues. The CDR3 DNA is TGCAGCGTTACGACAGGGGGTGTGAATCAGCCCCAGCATTTT. It translates to CSVTTGGVNQPQHF.

The genes are TRBV7-3 and TRBJ2-1; 12 bases align to TRBD2. Germline loops: CDR1 SGHTA, CDR2 FQGTGA. After removal of 5 bases from V and 9 bases from J, the junction contained 11 bases not matched to a gene. The length of the CDR3 is 16 residues. CDR3 nucleotides: TGTGCCAGCAGCCGAACCGGGACTAGCGGGCTCGTTGAGCAGTTCTTC. It is translated as CASSRTGTSGLVEQFF.